This T cell receptor beta chain was profiled in a study of cytomegalovirus exposure and HLA in healthy donors. Study-level points and caveats: Per published accounts, TCR beta sequences correctly predicted the HLA-A and HLA-B alleles of most subjects. The classifier, whose performance was assessed in both the original and validation cohorts, reportedly diagnosed cytomegalovirus status with high specificity and sensitivity. In an earlier analysis, in approximately 630 donors, most V segments appeared productive either ~90% or ~30% of the time. Whilst most TCR sequences proved rare, a subset of public TCRs occurred across many donors.

As concerns this clone: Its antigen remains unknown.

V trimming: 2 bases; J trimming: 17 bases; junction bases outside the gene matches: 11. Germline CDR1 SNHLY, CDR2 FYNNEI. The CDR3 totals 14 residues. Primers for the PCR totalled 60 Vbeta and 13 Jbeta. Assay used: immunoSEQ multiplex PCR; TCRdb lists only in-frame clones, some missing. The sample shows 110,000 or so clones, over 65% of them seen only once. The chain carries TRBV2 and TRBJ1-6; 8 bases are shared with TRBD1. The source is a woman aged 40 to 49 in good health and CMV-seropositive. The specimen sequenced was PBMCs. CDR3 sequence (DNA): TGTGCCAGCAGTGAAAGACGCCAGGGGGCTGTTTTCCACTTT. Residues: CASSERRQGAVFHF.